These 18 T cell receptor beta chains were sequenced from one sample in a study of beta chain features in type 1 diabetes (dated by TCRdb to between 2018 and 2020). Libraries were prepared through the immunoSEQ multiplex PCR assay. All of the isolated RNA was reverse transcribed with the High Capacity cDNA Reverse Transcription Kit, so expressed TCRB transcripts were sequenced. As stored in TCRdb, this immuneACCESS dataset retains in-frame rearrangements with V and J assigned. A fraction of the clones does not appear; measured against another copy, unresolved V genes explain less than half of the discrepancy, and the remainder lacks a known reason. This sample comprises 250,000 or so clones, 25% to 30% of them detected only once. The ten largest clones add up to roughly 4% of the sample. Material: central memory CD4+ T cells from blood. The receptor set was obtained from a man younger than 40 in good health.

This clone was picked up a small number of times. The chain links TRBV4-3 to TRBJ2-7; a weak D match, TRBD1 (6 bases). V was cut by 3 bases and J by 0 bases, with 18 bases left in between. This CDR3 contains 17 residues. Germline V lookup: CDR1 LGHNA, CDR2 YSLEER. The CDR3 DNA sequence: TGCGCCAGCAGCCACGAGGAAGGGGCAGGGGCCTCCTACGAGCAGTACTTC. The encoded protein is CASSHEEGAGASYEQYF.

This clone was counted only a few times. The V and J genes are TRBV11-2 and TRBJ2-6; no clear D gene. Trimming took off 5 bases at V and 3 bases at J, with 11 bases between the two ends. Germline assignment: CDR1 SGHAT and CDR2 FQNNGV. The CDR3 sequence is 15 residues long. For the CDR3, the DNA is TGTGCCAGCAGCCCTTGGTTGGGTGGGGCCAACGTCCTGACTTTC. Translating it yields CASSPWLGGANVLTF.

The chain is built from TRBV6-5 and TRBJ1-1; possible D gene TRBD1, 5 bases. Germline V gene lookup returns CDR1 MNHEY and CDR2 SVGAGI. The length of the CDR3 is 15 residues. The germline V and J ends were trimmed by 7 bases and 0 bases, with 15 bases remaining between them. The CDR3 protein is CASTPRDLVNTEAFF. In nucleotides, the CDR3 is TGTGCCAGCACCCCCCGGGACCTCGTGAACACTGAAGCTTTCTTT.

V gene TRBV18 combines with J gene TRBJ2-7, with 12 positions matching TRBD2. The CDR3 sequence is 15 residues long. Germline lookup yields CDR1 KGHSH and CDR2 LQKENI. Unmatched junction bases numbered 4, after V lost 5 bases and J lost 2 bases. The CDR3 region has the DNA TGTGCCAGCTCATCGACTAGCGGGAGCGCCTACGAGCAGTACTTC. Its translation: CASSSTSGSAYEQYF.

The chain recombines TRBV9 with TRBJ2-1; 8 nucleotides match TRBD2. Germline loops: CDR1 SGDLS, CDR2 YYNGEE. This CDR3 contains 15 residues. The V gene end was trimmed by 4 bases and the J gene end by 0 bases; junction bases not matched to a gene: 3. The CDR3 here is CASSPSGSSYNEQFF. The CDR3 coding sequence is TGTGCCAGCAGCCCCAGCGGGAGCTCCTACAATGAGCAGTTCTTC.

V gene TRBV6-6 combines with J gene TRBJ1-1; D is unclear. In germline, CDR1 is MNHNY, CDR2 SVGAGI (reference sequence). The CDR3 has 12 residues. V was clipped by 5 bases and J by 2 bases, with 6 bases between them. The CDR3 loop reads CASSNINTEAFF. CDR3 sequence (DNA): TGTGCCAGCAGTAACATCAACACTGAAGCTTTCTTT.

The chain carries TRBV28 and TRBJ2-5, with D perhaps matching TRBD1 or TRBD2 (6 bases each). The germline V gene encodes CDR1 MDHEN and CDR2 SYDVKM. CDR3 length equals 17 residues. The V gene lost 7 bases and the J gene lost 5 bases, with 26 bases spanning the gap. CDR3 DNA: TGTGCCAGCACTACCGGCCTTGGGGGGCTAGCCTGGGAGACCCAGTACTTC. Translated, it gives CASTTGLGGLAWETQYF.

This CDR3 is CAWSDRGGYGYTF. The CDR3, as DNA: TGTGCCTGGAGTGACAGGGGTGGGTATGGCTACACCTTC. The V call is TRBV30, the J call TRBJ1-2, with TRBD1 matching 7 bases. The CDR3 is 13 amino acids. The V and J ends lost 1 base and 5 bases, in that order; junction bases with no gene match: 4. Germline lookup yields CDR1 GTSNPN and CDR2 SVGIG (reference sequence).

The CDR3 reads CASSFKGLKLDEQYF. The DNA of the CDR3 is TGTGCCAGCAGTTTCAAGGGACTTAAGCTGGACGAGCAGTACTTC. V is TRBV27 and J is TRBJ2-7, with D possibly TRBD2 on 6 matching bases. The CDR3 has 15 residues. The germline V and J ends were trimmed by 3 bases and 5 bases, with 17 bases remaining between them. Germline V lookup: CDR1 MNHEY, CDR2 SMNVEV (reference sequence).

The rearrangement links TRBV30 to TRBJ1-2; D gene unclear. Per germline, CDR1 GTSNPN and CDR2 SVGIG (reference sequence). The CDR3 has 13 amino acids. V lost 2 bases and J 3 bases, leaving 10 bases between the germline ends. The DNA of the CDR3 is TGTGCCTGGAGTACGGGGAGAGACTATGGCTACACCTTC. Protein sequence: CAWSTGRDYGYTF.

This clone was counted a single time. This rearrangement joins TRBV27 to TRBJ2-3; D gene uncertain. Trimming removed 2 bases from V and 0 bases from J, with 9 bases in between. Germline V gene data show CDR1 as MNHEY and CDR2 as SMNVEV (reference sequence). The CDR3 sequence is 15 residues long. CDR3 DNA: TGTGCCAGCAGTTTACAAGGCTACAGCACAGATACGCAGTATTTT. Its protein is CASSLQGYSTDTQYF.

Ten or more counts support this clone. The CDR3 here is CAKDTGLAAGELFF. CDR3 sequence (DNA): TGTGCCAAAGACACGGGACTAGCGGCCGGGGAGCTGTTTTTT. The chain combines TRBV30 with TRBJ2-2; 11 bases match TRBD2. This CDR3 region has 14 residues. V lost 8 bases and J lost 6; bases outside the gene matches: 8. Germline V gene sequence: CDR1 GTSNPN, CDR2 SVGIG (reference sequence).

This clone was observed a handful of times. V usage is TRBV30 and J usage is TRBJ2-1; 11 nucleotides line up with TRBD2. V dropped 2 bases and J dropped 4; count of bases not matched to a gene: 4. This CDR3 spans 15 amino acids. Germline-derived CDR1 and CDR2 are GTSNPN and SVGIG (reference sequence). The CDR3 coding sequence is TGTGCCTGGAGTAAACTAGCGGGGGCTTACAATGAGCAGTTCTTC. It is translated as CAWSKLAGAYNEQFF.

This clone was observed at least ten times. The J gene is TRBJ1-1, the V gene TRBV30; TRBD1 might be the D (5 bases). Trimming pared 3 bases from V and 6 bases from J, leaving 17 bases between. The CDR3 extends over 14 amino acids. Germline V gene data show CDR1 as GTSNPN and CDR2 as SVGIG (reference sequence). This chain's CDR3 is CAWSSLSGKSEAFF. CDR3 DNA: TGTGCCTGGAGCTCCCTATCAGGGAAATCTGAAGCTTTCTTT. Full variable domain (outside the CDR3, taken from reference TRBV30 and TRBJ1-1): SQTIHQWPATLVQPVGSPLSLECTVEGTSNPNLYWYRQAAGRGLQLLFYSVGIGQISSEVPQNLSASRPQDRQFILSSKKLLLSDSGFYLCAWSSLSGKSEAFFGQGTRLTVV.

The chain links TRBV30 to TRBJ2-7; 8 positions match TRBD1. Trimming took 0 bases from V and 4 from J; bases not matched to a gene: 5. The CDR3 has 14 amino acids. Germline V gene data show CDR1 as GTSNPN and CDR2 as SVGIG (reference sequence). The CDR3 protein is CAWSVVRTGYEQYF. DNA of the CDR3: TGTGCCTGGAGTGTAGTCCGGACAGGGTACGAGCAGTACTTC.

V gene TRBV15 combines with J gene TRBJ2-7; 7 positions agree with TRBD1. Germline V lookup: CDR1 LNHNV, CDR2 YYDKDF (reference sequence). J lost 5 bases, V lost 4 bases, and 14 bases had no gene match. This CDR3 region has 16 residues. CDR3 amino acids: CATSTQGVRGSHEQYF. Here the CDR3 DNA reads TGTGCCACCAGCACTCAGGGGGTCAGGGGGTCCCACGAGCAGTACTTC.

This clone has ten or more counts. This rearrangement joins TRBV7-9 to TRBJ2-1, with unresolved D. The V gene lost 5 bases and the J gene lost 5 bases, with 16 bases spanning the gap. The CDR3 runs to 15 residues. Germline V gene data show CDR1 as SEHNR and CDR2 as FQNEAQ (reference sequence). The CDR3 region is CASSTQLMTNNEQFF. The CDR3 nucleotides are TGTGCCAGCAGCACCCAGCTGATGACCAACAATGAGCAGTTCTTC.

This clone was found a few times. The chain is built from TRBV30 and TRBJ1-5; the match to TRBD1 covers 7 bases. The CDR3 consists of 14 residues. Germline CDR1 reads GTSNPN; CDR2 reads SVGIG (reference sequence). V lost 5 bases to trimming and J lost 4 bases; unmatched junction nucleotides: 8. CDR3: CAWARQGRNQPQHF. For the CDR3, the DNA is TGTGCCTGGGCTAGACAGGGTAGGAATCAGCCCCAGCATTTT.